The T cell receptor beta chain under discussion was sequenced for a study of blood T cell repertoires in COVID-19. Across the study: COVID-19 samples, acute and convalescent, were from the United States, Italy and Spain. In each case, the material was cDNA or gDNA derived from T cells, B-cell-depleted T cells, or PBMCs.

As originally analysed: For nucleated cells, counts were estimated from reference gene primer amplification. Assay: immunoSEQ multiplex PCR; the TCRdb copy retains only in-frame clones and omits some. V, J and clone size derive from that table, while D and trimming were established from the DNA sequence. Of roughly 160,000 clones listed, more than 85% are singletons. Source material: peripheral blood. The sequence was collected from a man aged 18 to 29 with acute or convalescent COVID-19.

This CDR3 reads CATSRDRRVPTSTDTQYF. For the CDR3, the DNA is TGTGCCACCAGCAGAGATCGGCGGGTACCTACTAGCACAGATACGCAGTATTTT. The rearrangement uses TRBV15 and TRBJ2-3; TRBD2 might be the D (5 bases). CDR1 and CDR2 (germline): LNHNV, YYDKDF (reference sequence). This CDR3 is 18 amino acids long. V lost 0 bases, J lost 0 bases, and 16 bases lay in between.